This paragraph reports one T cell receptor (beta chain). What it binds is unknown. Being one base from a much bigger clone, this may be a read error. The conserved phenylalanine or tryptophan normally closing the CDR3 is absent here, so this likely arose from a read error. This sample is part of a study of Graves' ophthalmopathy and Graves' hyperthyroidism. As the starting material, 10 ml of fresh peripheral blood yielded the PBMCs. Germline lookup yields CDR1 DFQATT and CDR2 SNEGSKA (reference sequence). The V end lost 5 bases, the J end lost 1 base, and 18 bases lay between the germline ends. This CDR3 is 16 amino acids long. Whole-study findings and limits: Among expanded thyroid clonotypes above 0.001 frequency, most also occurred in blood.

RNA transcripts served as template for amplifying TCR beta CDR3 sequences. Investigators did first-round RT-PCR with HTBI primers, then second-round multiplex PCR. TCRdb called the multiplex PCR reads again in MiXCR, with one record for every CDR3 protein. The data show some 350,000 distinct CDR3 sequences, roughly a sixth seen once. Sequenced material: peripheral blood. This clonotype originated in an adult woman with stable Graves' hyperthyroidism. The rearrangement uses TRBV20-1 and TRBJ1-5; D might be TRBD1 (5 bases). CDR3 in DNA: TGCAGTGCTTCCGGGGCCGGGACGGTGAGCAATCAGCCCCAGCATGTT. Translating gives CSASGAGTVSNQPQHV.